Presented here are 10 T cell receptor beta chains from one specimen sequenced in a study of T cell responses to AZD1222 COVID-19 vaccine. TCRdb's copy holds only in-frame clones and misses some; the assay was immunoSEQ multiplex PCR. The sample has under 80,000 clones, approximately 79% seen once. The sample here was peripheral blood, taken on day 0 of MenACWY control vaccination. The receptor source for this set is an adult in good health.

The V and J genes are TRBV6-5 and TRBJ1-3; D gene unclear. The CDR3 loop spans 15 amino acids. Trimming pared 2 bases from V and 0 bases from J, leaving 8 bases between. Germline V gene data show CDR1 as MNHEY and CDR2 as SVGAGI. CDR3 region: CASSYDPSSGNTIYF. CDR3 coding DNA: TGTGCCAGCAGTTACGATCCGAGCTCTGGAAACACCATATATTTT.

The rearrangement joins TRBV9 to TRBJ1-2, with D maybe TRBD1 (5 bases). There are 16 residues in the CDR3. V gave up 0 bases and J gave up 4 bases, with 16 bases separating them. Germline-derived CDR1 and CDR2 are SGDLS and YYNGEE. The CDR3 coding sequence is TGTGCCAGCAGCGTAGGTTTTGGTGGGGCTTTCTATGGCTACACCTTC. Protein: CASSVGFGGAFYGYTF.

This sequence joins TRBV5-8 and TRBJ1-1; no reliable D call. V was pared by 4 bases and J by 1 base, with 8 bases between. CDR3 length equals 13 residues. Germline assignment: CDR1 SGHTS and CDR2 YDEGEE. The DNA for the CDR3 is TGTGCCAGCAGCCAGGACCCGAACACTGAAGCTTTCTTT. Amino acid sequence: CASSQDPNTEAFF.

The V call is TRBV3-1 (or the pseudogene TRBV3-2), the J call TRBJ2-1, with 8 bases identical to TRBD2. CDR1 and CDR2 (germline): LGHDT, YNNKEL (reference sequence). Losses at the gene ends were 0 bases for V and 6 bases for J; bases not matched to a gene: 7. CDR3 length: 16 residues. The CDR3 DNA reads as TGTGCCAGCAGCCAAGATTCGAGCGGGAGCGGCAATGAGCAGTTCTTC. As protein: CASSQDSSGSGNEQFF.

The rearrangement joins TRBV9 to TRBJ1-4; a possible D gene is TRBD1 (6 bases). Germline values: CDR1 SGDLS, CDR2 YYNGEE. This CDR3 is 14 amino acids long. Trimming cost V 4 bases and J 8 bases, with 15 bases left between them. CDR3 bases: TGTGCCAGCAGCCCGGAGGGGACAACCGAAAAACTGTTTTTT. It yields the protein CASSPEGTTEKLFF.

This chain links TRBV19 with TRBJ2-1; the D gene could be TRBD1 or TRBD2 (6 bases each). CDR1 LNHDA and CDR2 SQIVND come from the germline V gene (reference sequence). This CDR3 spans 15 amino acids. Trimming cost V 0 bases and J 1 base, with 7 bases left between them. The CDR3 region is CASSIEGGSYNEQFF. In DNA form, the CDR3 reads TGTGCCAGTAGTATAGAAGGGGGGTCCTACAATGAGCAGTTCTTC.

A few counts support this clone. This chain links TRBV9 with TRBJ2-7; the D is unclear. Germline CDR1 reads SGDLS; CDR2 reads YYNGEE. This CDR3 has 14 residues. V dropped 0 bases and J dropped 7 bases, with 14 bases sitting between them. CDR3 region: CASSVGGSSREQYF. CDR3 coding DNA: TGTGCCAGCAGCGTAGGAGGCAGTTCTCGGGAGCAGTACTTC.

The CDR3 region is CSVDAGTPGEQFF. In DNA form, the CDR3 reads TGCAGCGTCGATGCCGGGACACCCGGTGAGCAGTTCTTC. The chain employs TRBV29-1 and TRBJ2-1, with D perhaps TRBD1 (6 bases). Trimming took off 6 bases at V and 9 bases at J, with 18 bases between the two ends. CDR3 length: 13 residues. The germline V gene has CDR1 SQVTM and CDR2 ANQGSEA.

The sample holds one count of this clone. V gene TRBV19 combines with J gene TRBJ1-5, with 7 bases that match TRBD1. Trimming cost V 7 bases and J 5 bases; bases outside gene matches: 5. The CDR3 covers 13 residues. In germline, CDR1 is LNHDA, CDR2 SQIVND (reference sequence). The CDR3 reads CASNRGLHQPQHF. DNA for the CDR3: TGTGCCAGTAACAGGGGCCTTCATCAGCCCCAGCATTTT.

The rearrangement links TRBV2 to TRBJ1-4, with no clear D. CDR1 and CDR2 from the germline V gene are SNHLY and FYNNEI. V lost 4 bases, J lost 0 bases, and 9 bases lay in between. This CDR3 spans 15 amino acids. The CDR3 reads CASSARGPTNEKLFF. The CDR3 DNA is TGTGCCAGCAGTGCGAGAGGGCCAACTAATGAAAAACTGTTTTTT. Full variable domain (missing parts from reference TRBV2 and TRBJ1-4): EPEVTQTPSHQVTQMGQEVILRCVPISNHLYFYWYRQILGQKVEFLVSFYNNEISEKSEIFDDQFSVERPDGSNFTLKIRSTKLEDSAMYFCASSARGPTNEKLFFGSGTQLSVL.